Sequencing of this TCR beta chain was carried out in a study of spatial heterogeneity in lung cancer. Across the study: Detected beta-chain sequences consistently exceeded alpha-chain sequences. Raw reads contained each unique TCR and UMI combination more than ten times on average. Study-wide results and limits: At tumor resection, ubiquitous expanded TCRs were detected in blood more often than later.

This clonotype appeared many times. Its antigen is unidentified. The CDR3 extends over 15 amino acids. V shed 6 bases and J shed 0 bases, with 12 bases lying between them. Germline values: CDR1 DFQATT, CDR2 SNEGSKA (reference sequence). Described time point: sample taken at primary tumor resection. Material for sequencing was whole RNA from tumor, nontumor lung or frozen PBMC, left unsorted. A total of around 72 untreated early-stage non-small cell lung cancer patients served as donors. TCRdb recomputed calls from the 5' RACE reads with MiXCR, one row per CDR3 protein. The table shows fewer than 4,500 distinct CDR3 sequences, with 15% to 20% occurring only once.

Sample: PBMCs, taken at surgery. The chain uses TRBV20-1 and TRBJ2-6; D remains ambiguous. This TCR was recovered from a male donor with early-stage non-small cell lung cancer. The CDR3 sequence is CSAAPADSGANVLTF. DNA of the CDR3: TGCAGTGCGGCCCCGGCAGACTCTGGGGCCAACGTCCTGACTTTC.